This is a list of T cell receptor beta chains from one sample in a study of cytomegalovirus exposure and HLA in healthy donors. TCRdb's table, derived via immunoSEQ multiplex PCR, lists solely in-frame clones and lacks some. The repertoire has 80,000 to 100,000 clones, around 85% of them found once; the top ten carry 5.2%. Sequencing was done on a sample of PBMCs. The receptor source for this set is a man aged 35 to 55 in good health and CMV-seropositive. Both conserved end residues are part of each CDR3. Each record gives: clone size, J gene, D gene, V gene, CDR3 protein, CDR3 DNA. A D gene is named only where the DNA matches it firmly. Expanded clones are given a class, and other clones once, few, many or no size at all.

clone size: few; J gene: TRBJ2-7; D gene: NA; V gene: TRBV18; CDR3 protein: CASSPRDLRGEQYF; CDR3 DNA: TGTGCCAGCTCACCCAGGGACCTCCGGGGGGAGCAGTACTTC
clone size: NA; J gene: TRBJ1-3; D gene: TRBD1; V gene: TRBV7-9; CDR3 protein: CASGTAVSGNTIYF; CDR3 DNA: TGTGCCAGCGGGACAGCCGTCTCTGGAAACACCATATATTTT
clone size: NA; J gene: TRBJ2-5; D gene: TRBD1; V gene: TRBV27; CDR3 protein: CASRSEQGARETQYF; CDR3 DNA: TGTGCCAGCAGGTCTGAACAGGGGGCGAGGGAGACCCAGTACTTC
clone size: NA; J gene: TRBJ1-2; D gene: TRBD1; V gene: TRBV7-9; CDR3 protein: CASTTGVTYGYTF; CDR3 DNA: TGTGCCAGCACCACAGGGGTTACCTATGGCTACACCTTC
clone size: NA; J gene: TRBJ1-5; D gene: TRBD1; V gene: TRBV6-1; CDR3 protein: CASSLQGSEQPQHF; CDR3 DNA: TGTGCCAGCAGTTTACAGGGGTCGGAGCAGCCCCAGCATTTT
clone size: few; J gene: TRBJ2-7; D gene: TRBD1; V gene: TRBV19; CDR3 protein: CASSLGQETEQYF; CDR3 DNA: TGTGCCAGTAGTCTCGGACAGGAGACCGAGCAGTACTTC
clone size: NA; J gene: TRBJ1-3; D gene: NA; V gene: TRBV5-4; CDR3 protein: CASSLGPESRNTIYF; CDR3 DNA: TGTGCCAGCAGCTTGGGACCGGAGTCACGAAACACCATATATTTT
clone size: NA; J gene: TRBJ2-6; D gene: NA; V gene: TRBV4-1; CDR3 protein: CASSQRGNGANVLTF; CDR3 DNA: TGCGCCAGCAGCCAAAGGGGGAATGGGGCCAACGTCCTGACTTTC
clone size: NA; J gene: TRBJ2-1; D gene: TRBD2; V gene: TRBV28; CDR3 protein: CASRPTSGNYNEQFF; CDR3 DNA: TGTGCCAGCAGACCCACTAGCGGGAACTACAATGAGCAGTTCTTC
clone size: NA; J gene: TRBJ1-1; D gene: TRBD1; V gene: TRBV10-1; CDR3 protein: CASNEGTGLNTEAFF; CDR3 DNA: TGCGCCAGCAACGAGGGGACAGGATTGAACACTGAAGCTTTCTTT
clone size: NA; J gene: TRBJ2-3; D gene: TRBD2; V gene: TRBV2; CDR3 protein: CASSAGLAGAGRDTQYF; CDR3 DNA: TGTGCCAGCAGTGCTGGACTAGCGGGGGCCGGGAGAGATACGCAGTATTTT
clone size: NA; J gene: TRBJ2-6; D gene: TRBD1; V gene: TRBV6-1; CDR3 protein: CAEGASGANVLTF; CDR3 DNA: TGTGCCGAGGGGGCATCTGGGGCCAACGTCCTGACTTTC
clone size: NA; J gene: TRBJ2-2; D gene: NA; V gene: TRBV10-3; CDR3 protein: CAIRGESNTGKLFF; CDR3 DNA: TGTGCCATCAGAGGAGAATCGAACACCGGGAAGCTGTTTTTT
clone size: NA; J gene: TRBJ1-4; D gene: NA; V gene: TRBV5-6; CDR3 protein: CASSLKGANEKLFF; CDR3 DNA: TGTGCCAGCAGCTTGAAAGGGGCTAATGAAAAACTGTTTTTT
clone size: NA; J gene: TRBJ2-7; D gene: TRBD2; V gene: TRBV15; CDR3 protein: CATRTSSSYEQYF; CDR3 DNA: TGTGCCACCCGGACTAGCAGCTCCTACGAGCAGTACTTC
clone size: NA; J gene: TRBJ2-6; D gene: NA; V gene: TRBV5-5; CDR3 protein: CASSRGDSGANGLTF; CDR3 DNA: TGTGCCAGCAGCCGAGGGGACTCTGGGGCCAACGGCCTGACTTTC
clone size: few; J gene: TRBJ1-6; D gene: NA; V gene: TRBV2; CDR3 protein: CASSEDSARSNSPLHF; CDR3 DNA: TGTGCCAGCAGTGAAGATTCGGCTCGGAGTAATTCACCCCTCCACTTT
clone size: NA; J gene: TRBJ2-5; D gene: TRBD2; V gene: TRBV5-1; CDR3 protein: CASSLAGTSGGTIQETQYF; CDR3 DNA: TGCGCCAGCAGCTTGGCCGGGACTAGCGGGGGGACCATTCAAGAGACCCAGTACTTC
clone size: NA; J gene: TRBJ1-6; D gene: NA; V gene: TRBV7-2; CDR3 protein: CASSRLRGSYNSPLHF; CDR3 DNA: TGTGCCAGCAGTAGATTAAGGGGGTCCTATAATTCACCCCTCCACTTT
clone size: NA; J gene: TRBJ2-5; D gene: TRBD1; V gene: TRBV19; CDR3 protein: CASNKGAGMETQYF; CDR3 DNA: TGTGCCAGTAACAAGGGGGCAGGGATGGAGACCCAGTACTTC
clone size: NA; J gene: TRBJ2-3; D gene: NA; V gene: TRBV30; CDR3 protein: CAWSRLGGDTQYF; CDR3 DNA: TGTGCCTGGAGCCGCCTTGGAGGAGATACGCAGTATTTT
clone size: NA; J gene: TRBJ1-5; D gene: NA; V gene: TRBV2; CDR3 protein: CASRTGLSNQPQHF; CDR3 DNA: TGTGCCAGCAGGACGGGTCTTAGCAATCAGCCCCAGCATTTT
clone size: NA; J gene: TRBJ1-2; D gene: NA; V gene: TRBV11-2; CDR3 protein: CASSSTGQYGYTF; CDR3 DNA: TGTGCCAGCAGCTCAACCGGACAGTATGGCTACACCTTC
clone size: NA; J gene: TRBJ2-2; D gene: TRBD1; V gene: TRBV5-1; CDR3 protein: CASSVGQGARIGELFF; CDR3 DNA: TGCGCCAGCAGCGTGGGACAGGGGGCGCGGATCGGGGAGCTGTTTTTT
clone size: NA; J gene: TRBJ2-7; D gene: TRBD1; V gene: TRBV7-8; CDR3 protein: CASSLVPGGVHEQYF; CDR3 DNA: TGTGCCAGCAGCTTAGTGCCAGGGGGTGTCCACGAGCAGTACTTC
clone size: NA; J gene: TRBJ1-6; D gene: NA; V gene: TRBV30; CDR3 protein: CAWRQADLSYNSPLHF; CDR3 DNA: TGTGCCTGGAGGCAGGCAGACCTCTCCTATAATTCACCCCTCCACTTT
clone size: once; J gene: TRBJ1-4; D gene: NA; V gene: TRBV10-1; CDR3 protein: CANSARAREKLFF; CDR3 DNA: TGCGCCAACTCCGCCAGGGCCCGCGAAAAACTGTTTTTT
clone size: NA; J gene: TRBJ2-7; D gene: NA; V gene: TRBV30; CDR3 protein: CAWSVRGLRYEQYF; CDR3 DNA: TGTGCCTGGAGTGTAAGGGGCCTTCGGTACGAGCAGTACTTC
clone size: NA; J gene: TRBJ2-1; D gene: NA; V gene: TRBV11-3; CDR3 protein: CASSLGSSGSAVDEQFF; CDR3 DNA: TGTGCCAGCAGCTTAGGAAGCTCGGGGTCAGCTGTAGATGAGCAGTTCTTC